The next 14 T cell receptor beta chains were all read from a single sample in a study of T cell responses to AZD1222 COVID-19 vaccine. TCRdb's copy holds only in-frame clones and misses some; the assay was immunoSEQ multiplex PCR. In the table there are some 160,000 clones, 80% to 95% of which are singletons. Sequenced material: peripheral blood, taken on day 0 of AZD1222 vaccination. These receptors were obtained from an adult in good health.

This chain joins TRBV4-1 and TRBJ1-4, with D perhaps matching TRBD1 (6 bases). The CDR3 extends over 17 amino acids. Per the germline V gene, CDR1 is MGHRA and CDR2 is YSYEKL. V was cut by 3 bases and J by 5 bases, with 19 bases left in between. The CDR3 spells CASSQSPRQDQNEKLFF. CDR3 coding DNA: TGCGCCAGCAGCCAGTCCCCCCGACAGGACCAGAATGAAAAACTGTTTTTT.

This rearrangement joins TRBV5-1 to TRBJ2-1, with D unclear. The germline V gene encodes CDR1 SGHRS and CDR2 YFSETQ. V lost 0 bases, J lost 7 bases, and 8 bases lay in between. The CDR3 sequence is 13 residues long. The CDR3 nucleotides read TGCGCCAGCAGCTTGGGTCTCGAAAATGAGCAGTTCTTC. Protein sequence: CASSLGLENEQFF. The full variable domain, with the rest looked up from reference TRBV5-1 and TRBJ2-1, is KAGVTQTPRYLIKTRGQQVTLSCSPISGHRSVSWYQQTPGQGLQFLFEYFSETQRNKGNFPGRFSGRQFSNSRSEMNVSTLELGDSALYLCASSLGLENEQFFGPGTRLTVL.

This chain links TRBV6-6 with TRBJ2-5, with TRBD1 identical over 10 bases. Unmatched junction bases numbered 6, after V lost 5 bases and J lost 3 bases. The CDR3 sequence is 15 residues long. CDR1 and CDR2 (germline): MNHNY, SVGAGI (reference sequence). The CDR3 nucleotides are TGTGCCAGCAGTCCCGGGACAGGGGCGAAAGAGACCCAGTACTTC. This codes for CASSPGTGAKETQYF.

This clone was picked up a small number of times. V usage is TRBV25-1 and J usage is TRBJ1-1, with D uncertain. Germline CDR1 reads MGHDK; CDR2 reads SYGVNS. Trimming left V 6 bases short and J 1 base short, with 3 bases between. CDR3 length: 11 residues. CDR3 loop: CASRGNTEAFF. The CDR3 nucleotides are TGTGCCAGCAGGGGGAACACTGAAGCTTTCTTT.

The chain is built from TRBV19 and TRBJ1-2, with a possible D match to TRBD1 (6 bases). V was pared by 5 bases and J by 0 bases, with 13 bases between. Germline values: CDR1 LNHDA, CDR2 SQIVND (reference sequence). CDR3 length equals 15 residues. CDR3 in DNA: TGTGCCAGTAGTTCCGACAGGAGAGCTAACTATGGCTACACCTTC. It is translated as CASSSDRRANYGYTF.

The chain recombines TRBV7-8 with TRBJ2-1; TRBD1 is a possible D gene (6 bases). The CDR3 is 14 residues long. Germline values: CDR1 SGHVS, CDR2 FQNEAQ. V was clipped by 3 bases and J by 5 bases, with 11 bases between them. The CDR3 bases are TGTGCCAGCAGCTTTTTGGACAGTAACAATGAGCAGTTCTTC. Translating it yields CASSFLDSNNEQFF.

The chain carries TRBV5-4 and TRBJ1-6, with D possibly being TRBD1 (6 bases). This CDR3 has 14 amino acids. From germline, CDR1 is SGHNT and CDR2 YYREEE (reference sequence). The V end was cut by 5 bases, the J end by 4 bases, with 10 bases between. The CDR3 region is CASSRTVYNSPLHF. CDR3 nucleotides: TGTGCCAGCAGTCGGACAGTGTATAATTCACCCCTCCACTTT.

The V call is TRBV30, the J call TRBJ2-3; D uncertain. In germline, CDR1 is GTSNPN, CDR2 SVGIG (reference sequence). The CDR3 consists of 14 residues. Deletions cut 2 bases from V and 4 bases from J, with 13 bases between. CDR3 region: CAWSSIESADTQYF. CDR3 in DNA: TGTGCCTGGAGTTCAATAGAGTCTGCAGATACGCAGTATTTT.

The rearrangement joins TRBV23-1 to TRBJ2-1, with 11 bases that match TRBD2. TRBV23-1 is sorted into the ORF group, with uncertain function. CDR3 length: 19 amino acids. Trimming removed 0 bases from V and 4 bases from J; junction bases left unmatched: 11. In nucleotides, the CDR3 is TGCGCCAGCAGTCAATCTTGCCCTGGAGCTAGCGGGGGGTACAATGAGCAGTTCTTC. Translating gives CASSQSCPGASGGYNEQFF.

The rearrangement uses TRBV11-2 and TRBJ2-1, with 13 bases matching TRBD2. The V gene's germline CDR1 is SGHAT and CDR2 FQNNGV. The CDR3 spans 19 residues. With V trimmed by 5 bases and J by 2 bases, 12 bases remained unmatched. The CDR3 loop reads CASSLGLAGVPRTYNEQFF. For the CDR3, the DNA is TGTGCCAGCAGCCTAGGACTAGCGGGAGTGCCACGCACCTACAATGAGCAGTTCTTC.

The chain combines TRBV19 with TRBJ1-1; possible D gene TRBD1, 6 bases. The germline V gene encodes CDR1 LNHDA and CDR2 SQIVND (reference sequence). Between the trimmed V and J ends, which lost 7 bases and 0 bases, there was a span of 18 bases. The CDR3 runs 16 residues. The CDR3 nucleotides read TGTGCCAGTACCAAAGCTGGGACATTCATGAACACTGAAGCTTTCTTT. It codes for CASTKAGTFMNTEAFF.

The chain combines TRBV5-6 with TRBJ2-3, with 15 bases aligning to TRBD2. From germline, CDR1 is SGHDT and CDR2 YYEEEE. After removal of 5 bases from V and 2 bases from J, the junction contained 6 bases not matched to a gene. The CDR3 consists of 17 residues. In DNA form, the CDR3 reads TGTGCCAGCAGGCCTGGACTAGCGGGGGGGACCACAGATACGCAGTATTTT. This encodes CASRPGLAGGTTDTQYF.

This chain links TRBV21-1 with TRBJ2-7; the listed D gene, TRBD1, was not tested against the DNA. TRBV21-1 is flagged as a pseudogene. The CDR3 covers 16 residues. CDR3 region: CASSNKQGVSSYEQYF. For the CDR3, the DNA is TGTGCCAGCAGCAATAAACAGGGGGTAAGCTCCTACGAGCAGTACTTC.

The chain couples TRBV5-1 to TRBJ2-1; 9 bases map to TRBD2. Germline CDR1 SGHRS, CDR2 YFSETQ. The trim removed 5 bases at V and 4 bases at J, leaving 7 bases unmatched. CDR3 length equals 15 residues. The CDR3 nucleotides read TGCGCCAGCAGTTGGCCTAGCGGGACATACAATGAGCAGTTCTTC. This translates into CASSWPSGTYNEQFF.